A single TCR beta chain is shown here with its context. Its antigen is currently not known. Base qualities are missing; no much larger clone stands one base away. From V the trimming removes 4 bases and from J it removes 1 base, while the gene matches leave 15 bases of the junction unaccounted for. The CDR3 has 18 amino acids, counting the end cysteine and phenylalanine. CDR3 DNA is the only sequence kept; it has 54 bases, read in frame from the first base. The germline V gene (reference sequence) specifies MNHEY as CDR1 and SMNVEV as CDR2. TCRbeta libraries were sequenced on an Illumina MiSeq, and an average of about 41,000 productive templates per sample was obtained. TCRbeta CDR3 libraries were generated with the immunoSEQ assay using multiplex PCR amplification. As for the original processing: Following a previously defined approach, repertoire diversity was calculated, and values close to 0 point to extremely monoclonal samples. What TCRdb holds here is the immuneACCESS table cut down to in-frame rearrangements. Part of the clones is not present; checked against another copy, under half of the missing clones reflect an unresolved V gene, and the others are unexplained. D and trimming come from the DNA, and the V and J calls and clone size come from that table. In all, the sample holds roughly 1,700 clones, and approximately 63% of those were seen once. Clones ranked in the top ten supply 60% to 80% of the sample.

The same DNA, extracted from blood mononuclear cells, served for both the TCR sequencing and the STAT3 sequencing. This sample stems from a study of STAT3 mutations in large granular lymphocyte leukemia (dated by TCRdb to between 2019 and 2020). Describing the broader study: Canonical activating STAT3 mutations were detected in roughly half of the longitudinally sequenced T-LGLL patients. As controls within the study, a couple of patients with natural killer LGL leukemia were also sequenced longitudinally. Roughly 18 representative T-LGLL cases were selected from an initial cohort of 200 to 250 LGL patients for longitudinal TCRbeta and STAT3 sequencing. To reconstruct clonal hierarchy and dynamics, serial deep sequencing of TCRbeta CDR3 and STAT3 was performed in patients with T-cell large granular lymphocyte leukemia. One or more immunosuppressive therapy regimens were given to more than half of T-LGLL patients, and hematologic response was seen in 40% to 50% of the treated patients. For each patient, sequencing was performed at an average of around 4.2 time points, with a range of 2 to 8 samplings. Overall study outcomes, separate from this receptor: Because codominant clonotypes persisted in some patients, a small but highly pathogenic clone may have been missed. At least one immunodominant TCRbeta clonotype was present in every T-LGLL patient, and multiple immunodominant subclonotypes appeared in about half of the T-LGLL patients. TCR clonotype switching after therapy was seen in about 30% of the 18 patients, with all newly emerging clones being STAT3 wild type. Because no samples were available when a clone first appeared, clonal expansion had to be inferred from samplings taken at other points. Variable intervals between samplings and differing treatment regimens complicated linking therapy response to changes in TCR clonal burden. In several patients, dominant TCR clone burden exceeded STAT3 mutant burden, suggesting STAT3 mutation arose secondarily within a pre-expanded clone.

The sample consisted of peripheral blood mononuclear cells. This clonotype was sampled from an older woman with T-cell large granular lymphocyte leukemia. Some clones in this sample may be carry-over from other donors' samples. The age is the age at diagnosis. The rearrangement joined TRBV27 to TRBJ2-7; 8 junctional bases match TRBD2. The DNA sequence is as follows: TGTGCCAGCAGTTCGCGCCTCAACCGGGAGGGCAAATCCTACGAGCAGTACTTC. It translates to CASSSRLNREGKSYEQYF.